The 32 T cell receptor beta chains presented below share a single source sample, sequenced in a study of blood T cell repertoires in COVID-19. Clones were sequenced by immunoSEQ multiplex PCR, and TCRdb holds only the in-frame ones, with some missing. Among some 170,000 clones listed, about 88% were seen once. Material for sequencing was peripheral blood. Receptors originate from a man aged 40-49 years with acute or convalescent COVID-19.

The chain employs TRBV30 and TRBJ2-5; possibly TRBD1 for D (6 bases). The CDR3 is made up of 14 amino acids. Germline CDR1 is GTSNPN and CDR2 is SVGIG (reference sequence). The V gene lost 5 bases and the J gene lost 1 base, with 14 bases spanning the gap. CDR3 DNA: TGTGCCTGGCTGGAGGTCAGGGGCCAAGAGACCCAGTACTTC. The encoded protein is CAWLEVRGQETQYF.

The V call is TRBV3-1 (or the pseudogene TRBV3-2), the J call TRBJ1-6; tentatively, D is TRBD1 (5 bases). Germline V gene data show CDR1 as LGHDT and CDR2 as YNNKEL (reference sequence). There are 12 residues in the CDR3. V lost 4 bases and J lost 16, with 14 bases in between. The DNA for the CDR3 is TGTGCCAGCAGCCCCCTTGGGGGGGGGCTCCACTTT. Its protein product is CASSPLGGGLHF.

This clone was detected only once. The chain couples TRBV25-1 to TRBJ2-6; a possible D gene is TRBD2 (5 bases). The V end lost 3 bases, the J end lost 4 bases, and 10 bases lay between the germline ends. The CDR3 has 15 amino acids. Germline V lookup: CDR1 MGHDK, CDR2 SYGVNS. CDR3 sequence: CASSELGAGANVLTF. DNA of the CDR3: TGTGCCAGCAGTGAGCTGGGAGCGGGGGCCAACGTCCTGACTTTC.

Regarding this clone: One end of the junction is discordant with germline, which a read error may explain. The V and J genes are TRBV3-1 (or the pseudogene TRBV3-2) and TRBJ2-7; 9 bases agree with TRBD1. Germline V lookup: CDR1 LGHDT, CDR2 YNNKEL (reference sequence). The CDR3 totals 13 residues. The CDR3, as DNA: TGTGCCAGCAGCCAGACTAGGGACAGGGTGTTTATCTTC. Translated: CASSQTRDRVFIF.

This clone showed up just once. V and J are TRBV6-1 and TRBJ1-3; D is unclear. CDR1 and CDR2 from the germline V gene are MNHNS and SASEGT. V was pared by 2 bases and J by 6 bases, with 11 bases between. The CDR3 contains 14 residues. Here the CDR3 DNA reads TGTGCCAGCAGTGAAAGGTTCGGGGAAAACACCATATATTTT. It codes for CASSERFGENTIYF.

The rearrangement links TRBV20-1 to TRBJ2-3; D is unclear. V was trimmed by 6 bases and J by 6 bases, leaving 10 bases between them. CDR1 DFQATT and CDR2 SNEGSKA come from the germline V gene (reference sequence). This CDR3 comprises 11 residues. The CDR3 region is CSAKDLDTQYF. The CDR3 region has the DNA TGCAGTGCGAAAGACTTGGATACGCAGTATTTT.

The gene calls are TRBV7-3 and TRBJ2-5; tentative D call: TRBD2 (5 bases). Germline loops: CDR1 SGHTA, CDR2 FQGTGA. The CDR3 covers 16 residues. With 2 bases removed from V and 5 bases from J, the gap between germline ends came to 18 bases. The CDR3: CASSLSPAIGKETQYF. As DNA, the CDR3 is TGTGCCAGCAGCTTATCCCCCGCGATCGGGAAGGAGACCCAGTACTTC.

The V gene is TRBV28, the J gene TRBJ1-1; 7 nucleotides align to TRBD1. The germline CDR1 and CDR2 sequences are MDHEN and SYDVKM. The CDR3 loop spans 17 amino acids. Losses at the gene ends were 6 bases for V and 4 bases for J; bases not matched to a gene: 17. DNA of the CDR3: TGTGCCAGCAGCCTAGGGCTGAAAGGGGGCGCGTCCACTGAAGCTTTCTTT. Encoded protein: CASSLGLKGGASTEAFF.

CDR3 amino acids: CASSFGQGTNYGYTF. In DNA, the CDR3 is TGTGCCAGTAGTTTCGGACAGGGCACGAACTATGGCTACACCTTC. The V call is TRBV19, the J call TRBJ1-2, with TRBD1 matching over 8 bases. V dropped 5 bases and J dropped 2; count of bases not matched to a gene: 7. Germline-derived CDR1 and CDR2 are LNHDA and SQIVND (reference sequence). This CDR3 has 15 amino acids.

The chain employs TRBV7-3 and TRBJ2-1; D might be TRBD2 (6 bases). The CDR3 loop spans 13 amino acids. In germline, CDR1 is SGHTA, CDR2 FQGTGA. The V end was cut by 5 bases, the J end by 5 bases, with 10 bases between. CDR3 DNA: TGTGCCAGCAGCACGGGAGCCCACAATGAGCAGTTCTTC. Translation: CASSTGAHNEQFF.

V is TRBV5-4 and J is TRBJ1-2, with a weak D call TRBD1 (6 bases). The CDR3 extends over 13 amino acids. CDR1 and CDR2 from the germline V gene are SGHNT and YYREEE (reference sequence). With 4 bases removed from V and 3 bases from J, the gap between germline ends came to 10 bases. This chain's CDR3 is CASSPGQYYGYTF. CDR3 nucleotide sequence: TGTGCCAGCAGCCCCGGACAGTACTATGGCTACACCTTC.

V is TRBV10-3 and J is TRBJ1-5, with 10 bases matching TRBD1. Germline assignment: CDR1 ENHRY and CDR2 SYGVKD. The length of the CDR3 is 17 residues. V gave up 5 bases and J gave up 5 bases; unmatched junction bases: 12. CDR3 in amino acids: CAISSGTGVIRDQPQHF. Written as DNA, the CDR3 is TGTGCCATCAGTTCCGGGACAGGGGTGATTCGGGATCAGCCCCAGCATTTT.

This chain uses TRBV7-9 with TRBJ2-5, with a tentative D call TRBD1 (6 bases). V dropped 5 bases and J dropped 3 bases, with 10 bases sitting between them. Germline CDR1 and CDR2: SEHNR and FQNEAQ (reference sequence). The CDR3 has 13 amino acids. As DNA, the CDR3 is TGTGCCAGCAGCCCCTCAGGGGAAGAGACCCAGTACTTC. Translated, it gives CASSPSGEETQYF.

V gene TRBV5-4 combines with J gene TRBJ2-5; 10 positions match TRBD2. The CDR3 length is 17 residues. In germline, CDR1 is SGHNT, CDR2 YYREEE (reference sequence). The junction had 10 bases not matched to a gene; V was cut back by 1 base and J by 4 bases. This CDR3 reads CASSLLRLAGAPETQYF. DNA of the CDR3: TGTGCCAGCAGCTTGCTCAGGCTAGCGGGGGCCCCAGAGACCCAGTACTTC.

The chain has TRBV4-2 and TRBJ1-4; 7 bases agree with TRBD1. This CDR3 region has 17 residues. J lost 4 bases, V lost 0 bases, and 8 bases had no gene match. The germline V gene encodes CDR1 LGHNA and CDR2 YNFKEQ. This CDR3 reads CASSQDGAGGNNEKLFF. Here the CDR3 DNA reads TGTGCCAGCAGCCAAGATGGGGCAGGGGGGAATAATGAAAAACTGTTTTTT.

CDR3 sequence (DNA): TGCGCCAGCAGCGTCGGACTAGCCGGCGGGGAGCTGTTTTTT. Translated, it gives CASSVGLAGGELFF. The V call is TRBV5-1, the J call TRBJ2-2; 8 bases fit TRBD2. The CDR3 runs to 14 residues. CDR1 is SGHRS and CDR2 is YFSETQ in the germline V gene. The ends lost 4 bases at V and 7 bases at J; junction bases unmatched: 6.

A single count supports this clone. CDR3 amino acids: CAISDSVGTGGTEAFF. The CDR3, as DNA: TGTGCCATCAGTGATTCGGTTGGGACAGGGGGCACTGAAGCTTTCTTT. The chain joins TRBV10-3 to TRBJ1-1, with TRBD1 identical over 11 bases. CDR1 and CDR2 (germline): ENHRY, SYGVKD. The CDR3 totals 16 residues. J gave up 4 bases and V 3 bases, and 7 bases lay outside the gene matches.

The chain is built from TRBV3-1 (or the pseudogene TRBV3-2) and TRBJ1-1; 9 bases are shared with TRBD1. CDR3 length: 13 amino acids. V gave up 4 bases and J gave up 9 bases; unmatched junction bases: 6. Germline CDR1 and CDR2: LGHDT and YNNKEL (reference sequence). CDR3 DNA sequence: TGTGCCAGCAGCCCGCGACAGGGGGTGCAAGCTTTCTTT. It is translated as CASSPRQGVQAFF.

V and J are TRBV19 and TRBJ1-5; D unresolved. Germline CDR1 reads LNHDA; CDR2 reads SQIVND (reference sequence). Trimming cost V 8 bases and J 3 bases, with 11 bases left between them. The CDR3 totals 13 residues. Here the CDR3 reads CASCGRDNQPQHF. CDR3 in DNA: TGTGCCAGTTGCGGACGGGACAATCAGCCCCAGCATTTT.

This clone showed up just once. V and J are TRBV27 and TRBJ1-4; D not resolved. V was pared by 6 bases and J by 0 bases, with 11 bases between. The germline CDR1 and CDR2 sequences are MNHEY and SMNVEV (reference sequence). The CDR3 covers 15 residues. CDR3 DNA: TGTGCCAGCAGATTGGACTTTGCAACTAATGAAAAACTGTTTTTT. This translates into CASRLDFATNEKLFF.

In this sample, this clone turned up a few times. The chain uses TRBV4-1 and TRBJ1-5; possible D gene TRBD1, 5 bases. Trimming took off 1 base at V and 4 bases at J, with 11 bases between the two ends. Germline V gives CDR1 MGHRA, CDR2 YSYEKL. The CDR3 loop spans 15 amino acids. The CDR3 region has the DNA TGCGCCAGCAGCCAAGGGCCGGGACTAAATCAGCCCCAGCATTTT. It codes for CASSQGPGLNQPQHF.

V is TRBV6-1 and J is TRBJ2-7; 8 bases match TRBD1. Per germline, CDR1 MNHNS and CDR2 SASEGT. Trimming removed 8 bases from V and 2 bases from J; junction bases left unmatched: 5. The CDR3 consists of 13 residues. The CDR3 loop is CASRQGNTYEQYF. CDR3 bases: TGTGCCAGCCGACAGGGGAACACCTACGAGCAGTACTTC.

The chain carries TRBV18 and TRBJ1-5; tentatively, D is TRBD1 (6 bases). Trimming removed 2 bases at V and 4 bases at J, with 12 bases between. This CDR3 region has 15 residues. Germline V gene lookup returns CDR1 KGHSH and CDR2 LQKENI. The CDR3 here is CASSPSGAQNQPQHF. DNA of the CDR3: TGTGCCAGCTCACCATCAGGGGCCCAAAATCAGCCCCAGCATTTT.

The CDR3 DNA reads TGTGCCAGCAGTCGGACGCGTAGCGCCCCTTATAATTCACCCCTCCACTTT. As protein: CASSRTRSAPYNSPLHF. The V call is TRBV6-6, the J call TRBJ1-6, with D uncertain. The ends were cut back, 5 bases at V and 4 bases at J, with 18 bases in the middle. This CDR3 region has 17 residues. The V gene's germline CDR1 is MNHNY and CDR2 SVGAGI (reference sequence).

The chain combines TRBV18 with TRBJ1-2; possible D gene TRBD1, 5 bases. The germline CDR1 and CDR2 sequences are KGHSH and LQKENI. Trimming took 5 bases from V and 1 from J, leaving 17 bases between them. The CDR3 is 16 amino acids. This CDR3 reads CASSRGRPGHNYGYTF. The CDR3 DNA reads TGTGCCAGCTCAAGGGGCAGGCCAGGGCATAACTATGGCTACACCTTC. The variable domain in full, with the rest retrieved from reference TRBV18 and TRBJ1-2, is NAGVMQNPRHLVRRRGQEARLRCSPMKGHSHVYWYRQLPEEGLKFMVYLQKENIIDESGMPKERFSAEFPKEGPSILRIQQVVRGDSAAYFCASSRGRPGHNYGYTFGSGTRLTVV.

The gene calls are TRBV29-1 and TRBJ1-2, with a weak D call TRBD1 (6 bases). This CDR3 is 11 amino acids long. Germline V lookup: CDR1 SQVTM, CDR2 ANQGSEA. With 7 bases removed from V and 5 bases from J, the gap between germline ends came to 11 bases. The CDR3 protein is CSGETGYGYTF. CDR3 nucleotide sequence: TGCAGCGGCGAGACAGGATATGGCTACACCTTC.

CDR3 sequence (DNA): TGTGCCAGCAGCGTAGATCCACAGGGATCTGAAGCTTTCTTT. It codes for CASSVDPQGSEAFF. The chain recombines TRBV9 with TRBJ1-1; D is possibly TRBD1 (6 bases). V was cut by 0 bases and J by 6 bases, with 12 bases left in between. Germline loops: CDR1 SGDLS, CDR2 YYNGEE. The CDR3 extends over 14 amino acids.

The chain carries TRBV2 and TRBJ1-1; D is perhaps TRBD1 (5 bases). The length of the CDR3 is 13 residues. V lost 4 bases, J lost 3 bases, and 9 bases lay in between. Germline assignment: CDR1 SNHLY and CDR2 FYNNEI. The CDR3 reads CASSGQTYTEAFF. The CDR3 DNA is TGTGCCAGCAGTGGACAGACCTACACTGAAGCTTTCTTT.

This rearrangement joins TRBV15 to TRBJ2-1; TRBD1 matches 7 bases. After removal of 5 bases from V and 7 bases from J, the junction contained 17 bases not matched to a gene. Per germline, CDR1 LNHNV and CDR2 YYDKDF (reference sequence). The CDR3 consists of 17 residues. CDR3 nucleotide sequence: TGTGCCACCAGCCCCTCGGGCTTGAGGGGGCGCGGGAATGAGCAGTTCTTC. Protein sequence: CATSPSGLRGRGNEQFF. Variable domain in full (rest from reference TRBV15 and TRBJ2-1): DAMVIQNPRYQVTQFGKPVTLSCSQTLNHNVMYWYQQKSSQAPKLLFHYYDKDFNNEADTPDNFQSRRPNTSFCFLDIRSPGLGDTAMYLCATSPSGLRGRGNEQFFGPGTRLTVL.

This chain joins TRBV29-1 and TRBJ2-2; TRBD2 aligns across 8 bases. The CDR3 is made up of 16 amino acids. Germline V CDR1 and CDR2: SQVTM, ANQGSEA. V was clipped by 4 bases and J by 5 bases; unmatched bases: 12. The CDR3 DNA reads as TGCAGCGTTGGACTCGCGGGGGGATTAGTTACCGGGGAGCTGTTTTTT. Protein product: CSVGLAGGLVTGELFF.

This clone was observed a single time. The chain links TRBV6-5 to TRBJ2-7; 7 bases align to TRBD1. The CDR3 sequence is 14 residues long. Germline trimming cut 5 bases from V and 2 bases from J; bases unmatched to any gene: 6. CDR1 MNHEY and CDR2 SVGAGI come from the germline V gene. The CDR3 reads CASSTRDRAYEQYF. CDR3 in DNA: TGTGCCAGCAGTACCCGGGACAGAGCCTACGAGCAGTACTTC.

The chain uses TRBV3-1 (or the pseudogene TRBV3-2) and TRBJ2-5; 11 bases fit TRBD1. This CDR3 has 15 amino acids. Germline CDR1 LGHDT, CDR2 YNNKEL (reference sequence). Losses at the gene ends were 4 bases for V and 5 bases for J; bases not matched to a gene: 6. This CDR3 is CASSPRTGGVETQYF. CDR3 DNA sequence: TGTGCCAGCAGCCCCCGGACAGGGGGCGTGGAGACCCAGTACTTC.